This T cell receptor (beta chain) was sequenced during a study of blood T cell repertoires in COVID-19. The wider study: The United States, Italy and Spain provided the acute and convalescent COVID-19 samples. T cells, B-cell-depleted T cells, or PBMCs provided the cDNA or gDNA that served as material.

V lost 10 bases, J lost 3 bases, and 6 bases stayed unmatched. The germline gives CDR1 ENHRY, CDR2 SYGVKD. The CDR3 length is 13 residues. Original processing notes: Using reference gene primer amplification, nucleated cell counts were estimated. Profiled with immunoSEQ multiplex PCR; TCRdb holds only in-frame clones, not every one. That table supplies the V and J calls and clone size; D and trimming were determined from the DNA. Of roughly 50,000 clones in the sample, under 90% are singletons; the top ten hold 13%. The sequence was obtained from a woman aged 80 or over with acute or convalescent COVID-19. Sequenced material: peripheral blood. The chain couples TRBV10-3 to TRBJ2-4; TRBD1 aligns across 7 bases. DNA for the CDR3: TGTGCCACCAAGGGGACAGACAAAAACATTCAGTACTTC. As protein: CATKGTDKNIQYF.